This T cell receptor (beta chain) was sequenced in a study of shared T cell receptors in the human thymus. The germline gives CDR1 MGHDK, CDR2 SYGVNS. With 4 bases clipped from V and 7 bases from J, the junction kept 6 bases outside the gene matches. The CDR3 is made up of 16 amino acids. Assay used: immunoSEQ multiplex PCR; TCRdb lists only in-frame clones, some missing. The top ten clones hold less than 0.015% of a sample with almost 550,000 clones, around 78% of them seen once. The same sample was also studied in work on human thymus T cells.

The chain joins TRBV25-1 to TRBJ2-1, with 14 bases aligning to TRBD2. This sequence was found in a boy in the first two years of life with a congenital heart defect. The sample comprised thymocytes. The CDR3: CASSGLRTSGRNEQFF. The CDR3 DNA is TGTGCCAGCAGTGGGCTACGGACTAGCGGGAGGAATGAGCAGTTCTTC.